These 27 T cell receptor beta chains were all obtained from the same sample, sequenced in a study of TIL therapy for anti-PD-1-resistant metastatic lung cancer. The libraries were made with immunoSEQ v3. Generated by immunoSEQ multiplex PCR, the TCRdb table keeps only in-frame clones and is missing some. The sample has 95,000 or so clones; just over 65% are singletons. Time point of the sample: pre-treatment sample, taken before nivolumab and TIL therapy. The tumor samples were excised metastases, mostly pleural nodules or supraclavicular lymph nodes. Here the sequenced sample was tumor tissue, taken at baseline. All receptors come from a person between 30 and 79 years old with non-small cell lung cancer.

This clone was detected a few times. This chain uses TRBV13 with TRBJ1-1; D gene unclear. CDR3 length: 14 residues. V lost 8 bases and J 1 base, leaving 14 bases between the germline ends. Germline CDR1 and CDR2: PRHDT and FYEKMQ (reference sequence). The CDR3 DNA reads TGTGCCAGCTTCGGATTAATCCAGAACACTGAAGCTTTCTTT. As protein: CASFGLIQNTEAFF.

The chain is built from TRBV6-5 and TRBJ2-2; D ambiguous. Germline V gene data show CDR1 as MNHEY and CDR2 as SVGAGI. This CDR3 is 13 amino acids long. V was trimmed by 6 bases and J by 4 bases, leaving 9 bases between them. The DNA of the CDR3 is TGTGCCAGCAGCCACCGAGGCACCGGGGAGCTGTTTTTT. Translation: CASSHRGTGELFF.

CDR3 nucleotides: TGTGCCAGCTCACTAACGTGGGATCAGCCCCAGCATTTT. Encoded protein: CASSLTWDQPQHF. The rearrangement links TRBV18 to TRBJ1-5, with D unclear. The germline V and J ends were trimmed by 4 bases and 5 bases, with 9 bases remaining between them. CDR1 and CDR2 from the germline V gene are KGHSH and LQKENI. This CDR3 comprises 13 residues.

This chain uses TRBV11-2 with TRBJ2-1; 9 bases fit TRBD2. V dropped 5 bases and J dropped 4; count of bases not matched to a gene: 6. Per the germline V gene, CDR1 is SGHAT and CDR2 is FQNNGV. This CDR3 has 15 amino acids. CDR3: CASSRLAERYNEQFF. The CDR3 DNA reads TGTGCCAGCAGCCGACTAGCGGAAAGATACAATGAGCAGTTCTTC.

The V and J genes are TRBV5-1 and TRBJ2-5; the match to TRBD2 covers 9 bases. The CDR3 is 16 residues long. In germline, CDR1 is SGHRS, CDR2 YFSETQ. The junction had 7 bases not matched to a gene; V was cut back by 2 bases and J by 2 bases. CDR3 protein: CASSFGLAGLQETQYF. CDR3 nucleotide sequence: TGCGCCAGCAGCTTTGGCCTAGCGGGACTACAAGAGACCCAGTACTTC.

The chain carries TRBV10-1 and TRBJ1-4; D gene uncertain. This CDR3 contains 15 residues. Trimming stripped 2 bases from V and 10 bases from J, with 17 bases between. CDR1 and CDR2 (germline): WNHNN, SYGVQD (reference sequence). The CDR3 reads CASSEGAEPWGKLFF. DNA of the CDR3: TGCGCCAGCAGTGAGGGAGCCGAGCCTTGGGGAAAACTGTTTTTT.

This clone was seen only a few times. The chain employs TRBV7-2 and TRBJ2-7; D gene uncertain. V was trimmed by 2 bases and J by 4 bases, leaving 12 bases between them. Germline V CDR1 and CDR2: SGHTA, FQGNSA. The CDR3 loop spans 14 amino acids. Here the CDR3 DNA reads TGTGCCAGCAGCTTAAGGCAGACCTGGTACGAGCAGTACTTC. This translates into CASSLRQTWYEQYF.

The V and J genes are TRBV29-1 and TRBJ2-4; D unresolved. The germline V and J ends were trimmed by 4 bases and 1 base, with 8 bases remaining between them. CDR1 and CDR2 (germline): SQVTM, ANQGSEA. This CDR3 is 13 amino acids long. The CDR3, as DNA: TGCAGCGTTGCGGCCCCGGCCAAAAACATTCAGTACTTC. Translation gives CSVAAPAKNIQYF.

The rearrangement links TRBV4-3 to TRBJ2-2; TRBD1 or TRBD2 may be the D gene (5 bases each). The V and J ends lost 0 bases and 2 bases respectively, with 16 bases between them. The CDR3 loop spans 18 amino acids. Germline assignment: CDR1 LGHNA and CDR2 YSLEER. The CDR3 region is CASSQDLGTRRNTGELFF. CDR3 sequence (DNA): TGCGCCAGCAGCCAAGATCTCGGGACCCGCAGAAACACCGGGGAGCTGTTTTTT.

The CDR3 DNA follows: TGTGCCTGGAGTGAGCTTGGCAGCTTTAATGAAAAACTGTTTTTT. Its protein is CAWSELGSFNEKLFF. The J gene is TRBJ1-4, the V gene TRBV30; D is unclear. CDR3 length: 15 residues. From germline, CDR1 is GTSNPN and CDR2 SVGIG (reference sequence). Trimming left V 1 base short and J 4 bases short, with 13 bases between.

The V call is TRBV7-3, the J call TRBJ2-3; D is ambiguous. The CDR3 sequence is 13 residues long. Germline CDR1 is SGHTA and CDR2 is FQGTGA. V lost 1 base and J lost 2, with 4 bases in between. The CDR3 region is CASSLISTDTQYF. The CDR3 bases are TGTGCCAGCAGCTTAATCTCCACAGATACGCAGTATTTT.

The chain employs TRBV7-9 and TRBJ1-4, with no clear D. Germline CDR1 SEHNR, CDR2 FQNEAQ (reference sequence). The CDR3 sequence is 14 residues long. The V gene lost 3 bases and the J gene lost 7 bases, with 12 bases spanning the gap. CDR3 nucleotides: TGTGCCAGCAGCTTGTTCGGGGATAGTGAAAAACTGTTTTTT. It codes for CASSLFGDSEKLFF.

J is TRBJ2-7 and V is TRBV18; D may correspond to TRBD1 or TRBD2 (6 bases each). This CDR3 comprises 15 residues. Trimming took 4 bases from V and 5 from J, leaving 18 bases between them. CDR1 KGHSH and CDR2 LQKENI come from the germline V gene. CDR3 sequence (DNA): TGTGCCAGCTCACTGCTTGGAGGGGGTGGGAACGAGCAGTACTTC. This encodes CASSLLGGGGNEQYF.

The V gene is TRBV24-1, the J gene TRBJ1-2, with 7 bases that match TRBD1. J was trimmed by 0 bases and V by 0 bases; bases with no gene match: 9. CDR1 KGHDR and CDR2 SFDVKD come from the germline V gene. The CDR3 loop spans 18 amino acids. The CDR3 coding sequence is TGTGCCACCAGTGATTTGTGTGGGACAGCCCCGACTAACTATGGCTACACCTTC. It codes for CATSDLCGTAPTNYGYTF.

This sequence joins TRBV6-5 and TRBJ1-1; TRBD1 might be the D (6 bases). Looked up from germline, CDR1 is MNHEY and CDR2 is SVGAGI. The CDR3 is 14 residues long. V lost 6 bases, J lost 5 bases, and 16 bases lay in between. The CDR3 nucleotides are TGTGCCAGCAGATGGGTCAGGGGAAGGACTGAAGCTTTCTTT. Residues: CASRWVRGRTEAFF.

The chain carries TRBV6-6 and TRBJ2-7; 7 positions match TRBD2. Germline CDR1 MNHNY, CDR2 SVGAGI (reference sequence). The CDR3 is 17 residues long. After removal of 5 bases from V and 2 bases from J, the junction contained 15 bases not matched to a gene. The DNA for the CDR3 is TGTGCCAGCAGTCAACCTAAAGGACTAGGCCTCCCCTACGAGCAGTACTTC. Protein sequence: CASSQPKGLGLPYEQYF.

The table lists this clone with a few counts. This chain links TRBV7-7 with TRBJ2-2, with 8 bases identical to TRBD2. The CDR3 is 20 amino acids. Losses at the gene ends were 2 bases for V and 0 bases for J; bases not matched to a gene: 14. Germline V gene lookup returns CDR1 SSHAT and CDR2 FNYEAQ (reference sequence). The CDR3 region has the DNA TGTGCCAGCAGCTTAAAGTCCAGCGGGGGCCACTCACCGAACACCGGGGAGCTGTTTTTT. This codes for CASSLKSSGGHSPNTGELFF.

The V and J genes are TRBV28 and TRBJ1-2, with D unresolved. The CDR3 is 14 residues long. Germline lookup yields CDR1 MDHEN and CDR2 SYDVKM. The germline V and J ends were trimmed by 5 bases and 4 bases, with 14 bases remaining between them. CDR3 nucleotide sequence: TGTGCCAGCAGTCCCCCAGTGAGTCCCTATGGCTACACCTTC. It codes for CASSPPVSPYGYTF.

The chain recombines TRBV6-5 with TRBJ2-2; 8 nucleotides agree with TRBD1. V gave up 4 bases and J gave up 4 bases; unmatched junction bases: 5. CDR1 MNHEY and CDR2 SVGAGI come from the germline V gene. This CDR3 is built from 15 residues. The CDR3 DNA sequence: TGTGCCAGCAGTTCTGGACAGGGATTCACCGGGGAGCTGTTTTTT. Amino acids: CASSSGQGFTGELFF.

The chain joins TRBV6-5 to TRBJ2-7; 14 nucleotides align to TRBD2. Trimming at V came to 6 bases and at J to 3 bases, leaving 4 bases not matched to a gene. Germline CDR1 and CDR2: MNHEY and SVGAGI. The CDR3 length is 15 residues. The CDR3 loop reads CASRPGLAGGYEQYF. The CDR3 DNA sequence: TGTGCCAGCAGACCAGGACTAGCGGGAGGCTACGAGCAGTACTTC.

This sequence joins TRBV25-1 and TRBJ2-7, with 7 bases that match TRBD1. The CDR3 loop spans 14 amino acids. V lost 6 bases to trimming and J lost 0 bases; unmatched junction nucleotides: 5. Germline CDR1 and CDR2: MGHDK and SYGVNS. The CDR3 DNA reads as TGTGCCAGCAGCCGGGACAGCAGCTCCTACGAGCAGTACTTC. Protein product: CASSRDSSSYEQYF.

The rearrangement links TRBV7-9 to TRBJ2-5, with 8 bases aligning to TRBD1. CDR3 length: 14 residues. Per germline, CDR1 SEHNR and CDR2 FQNEAQ (reference sequence). V lost 1 base and J lost 5; bases outside the gene matches: 3. CDR3: CASSLDRGKETQYF. The CDR3, as DNA: TGTGCCAGCAGCTTAGACAGGGGGAAGGAGACCCAGTACTTC.

This clone was counted only a few times. Other DNA sequences in the same sample also yield this CDR3. The V call is TRBV7-9, the J call TRBJ1-3; TRBD1 is a possible D gene (6 bases). V gave up 5 bases and J gave up 0 bases, with 11 bases separating them. The CDR3 is 15 residues long. Germline CDR1 reads SEHNR; CDR2 reads FQNEAQ (reference sequence). The CDR3 DNA follows: TGTGCCAGCAGCCTGACAGGCTTCTCTGGAAACACCATATATTTT. This sequence encodes CASSLTGFSGNTIYF.

This clone came up a few times. The V gene is TRBV7-3, the J gene TRBJ2-2, with 8 nucleotides matching TRBD1. CDR3 length: 14 residues. J gave up 5 bases and V 5 bases, and 4 bases lay outside the gene matches. Germline V gene data show CDR1 as SGHTA and CDR2 as FQGTGA. The CDR3 coding sequence is TGTGCCAGCAGCGACAGGGGAGGTACCGGGGAGCTGTTTTTT. Its translation: CASSDRGGTGELFF.

This sequence joins TRBV18 and TRBJ2-3; 9 positions agree with TRBD2. In germline, CDR1 is KGHSH, CDR2 LQKENI. The CDR3 length is 16 residues. Trimming cost V 0 bases and J 3 bases; bases outside gene matches: 4. CDR3 in amino acids: CASSPPVAGVTDTQYF. DNA of the CDR3: TGTGCCAGCTCACCACCCGTAGCGGGAGTGACAGATACGCAGTATTTT.

The rearrangement uses TRBV7-2 and TRBJ2-7; TRBD2 agrees at 12 bases. V trimming: 0 bases; J trimming: 2 bases; junction bases outside the gene matches: 5. The germline CDR1 and CDR2 sequences are SGHTA and FQGNSA. This CDR3 contains 17 residues. The CDR3, as DNA: TGTGCCAGCAGCTTAGCGCCTAGCGGGAGGGCCACCTACGAGCAGTACTTC. Encoded protein: CASSLAPSGRATYEQYF.

This clone was counted between two and nine times. The junction departs from germline at one end; a sequencing error may be responsible. The chain links TRBV4-1 to TRBJ2-7, with 7 bases matching TRBD2. The CDR3 is made up of 16 amino acids. Germline lookup yields CDR1 MGHRA and CDR2 YSYEKL. In nucleotides, the CDR3 is TGCGCCAGCAGTCAAGGACTAGTAGGGATCTCCTACGAGCAGTACTTC. Residues: CASSQGLVGISYEQYF.